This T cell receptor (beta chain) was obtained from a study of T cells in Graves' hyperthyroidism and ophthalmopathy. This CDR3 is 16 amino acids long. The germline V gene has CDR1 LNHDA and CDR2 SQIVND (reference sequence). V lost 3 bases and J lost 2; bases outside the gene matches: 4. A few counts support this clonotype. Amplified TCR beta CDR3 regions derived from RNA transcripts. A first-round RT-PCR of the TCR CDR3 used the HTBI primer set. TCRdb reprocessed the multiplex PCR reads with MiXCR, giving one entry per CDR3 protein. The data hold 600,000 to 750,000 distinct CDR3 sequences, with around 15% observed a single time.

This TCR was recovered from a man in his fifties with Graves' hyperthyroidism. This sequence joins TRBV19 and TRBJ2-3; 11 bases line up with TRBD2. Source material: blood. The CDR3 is CASSILLAGDTDTQYF. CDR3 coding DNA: TGTGCCAGTAGTATTTTACTAGCGGGAGACACAGATACGCAGTATTTT. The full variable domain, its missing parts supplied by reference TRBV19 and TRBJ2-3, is DGGITQSPKYLFRKEGQNVTLSCEQNLNHDAMYWYRQDPGQGLRLIYYSQIVNDFQKGDIAEGYSVSREKKESFPLTVTSAQKNPTAFYLCASSILLAGDTDTQYFGPGTRLTVL.